This T cell receptor beta chain originates from a study of blood T cell repertoires in COVID-19. Study information: The analysed material was cDNA or gDNA that came from T cells, B-cell-depleted T cells, or PBMCs.

Using immunoSEQ multiplex PCR, the repertoire was profiled, and TCRdb retains in-frame clones only, with some absent. This sample yields approximately 76,000 clones, of which around nine tenths are seen a single time; 6.5% to 9.5% belongs to the top ten. This CDR3 contains 14 residues. Germline V gene data show CDR1 as MDHEN and CDR2 as SYDVKM. V shed 5 bases, J shed 7 bases, and the junction held 10 bases outside the gene matches. The chain couples TRBV28 to TRBJ2-7, with 8 bases fitting TRBD1. The specimen was peripheral blood. This TCR was sampled from a man younger than 40 with acute or convalescent COVID-19. The DNA of the CDR3 is TGTGCCAGCAGTCCCGGGACAGGCCCTAAGGAGCAGTACTTC. As protein: CASSPGTGPKEQYF. The full variable domain, in which reference TRBV28 and TRBJ2-7 provide the parts outside the CDR3, is DVKVTQSSRYLVKRTGEKVFLECVQDMDHENMFWYRQDPGLGLRLIYFSYDVKMKEKGDIPEGYSVSREKKERFSLILESASTNQTSMYLCASSPGTGPKEQYFGPGTRLTVT.